This T cell receptor (beta chain) was profiled in a study of blood T cell repertoires in COVID-19 (dated by TCRdb to 2020 to 2022). About the full investigation: Samples covering the acute and convalescent phases of COVID-19 were provided by collaborators in the United States, Italy and Spain. The material from the prospective study consisted of cDNA or gDNA derived from T cells, B-cell-depleted T cells, or PBMCs. The dataset comprised deeply sampled blood TCRbeta repertoires from subjects exposed to, actively infected with, or recovered from COVID-19. A freely available public database, intended as a resource for researchers studying the immune response to SARS-CoV-2, is where the repertoires were released. The samples were drawn from the first 160 participants of the ongoing ImmuneRACE study and from 950 to 1,500 subjects provided by 6 global collaborators. Nearly every sample came with metadata listing a de-identified subject ID, COVID-19 status, age in years and sex. Where HLA class I and class II types were available, the types were taken from metadata supplied by the sample provider, not from assay-based typing.

TCRbeta CDR3 regions were amplified from genomic DNA by means of the immunoSEQ Assay, a bias-controlled multiplex PCR. Per the source publication's procedure: The number of nucleated cells in each sample was estimated from the amplification of reference gene primers within the assay. To quantify the absolute abundance of each unique TCRbeta CDR3 rearrangement, sequence reads were collapsed and filtered. For each sample, productive Simpson clonality was calculated as the square root of Simpson's diversity index over productive rearrangements. TCRdb took this table from immuneACCESS and kept in-frame rearrangements with V and J called. Such tables lack part of the clones; where checked against another copy, unresolved V genes explain under half of the gap, and the rest is unexplained. For V, J and clone size, that table is used; D and trimming come from the DNA. The sample table shows hundreds of thousands of clones, and 80% to 90% are seen once. The ten largest make up roughly 1% of the sample.

Overall study outcomes, separate from this receptor: The amount of clinical and demographic metadata varied by source and participant and was provided uncurated.

To note about this clone: Its recognized antigen is unknown. Base qualities are not at hand, and no much larger clone is one base apart.

From cysteine to phenylalanine, the CDR3 is 14 amino acids long. Only CDR3 DNA is held: 42 bases, read in frame from base 1. CDR1 and CDR2 (LGHDT, YNNKEL) derive from the germline V gene (reference sequence). V is clipped by 1 base and J by 4 bases, and the sequence between their germline boundaries is 8 bases long. Enrolling through a virtual design, the prospective study's participants ranged in age from roughly 18 to 95 years and lived across some 23 United States geographic areas. In the prospective study, cohorts were assigned on the basis of participant-reported clinical history obtained from a screening survey and a study questionnaire. ImmuneRACE Cohort 3 recovered participants were defined by two consecutive negative NP/OP PCR tests, healthcare professional clearance, or symptom resolution. In the prospective study, whole blood, serum and a nasopharyngeal or oropharyngeal swab were collected from each participant by mobile phlebotomists. Additional blood draws and questionnaires over a roughly two-month period could optionally be provided by prospective study participants. Blood samples from the prospective study were shipped frozen or at room temperature prior to DNA extraction.

Material: PBMCs or T cells enriched from blood (not recorded which). The rearranged chain carries TRBV3-1 (or the pseudogene TRBV3-2) and TRBJ1-3; there is no confident call for the D gene. This receptor was taken from a man aged 18 to 30 who had recovered from COVID-19. The DNA is TGTGCCAGCAGCCAAGTGTACAGCGGAAACACCATATATTTT. It is translated as CASSQVYSGNTIYF.